This T cell receptor (beta chain) was identified in a study of shared T cell receptors in the human thymus. The CDR3 length is 13 residues. The germline V and J ends were trimmed by 5 bases and 4 bases, with 9 bases remaining between them. Germline loops: CDR1 SGHVS, CDR2 FQNEAQ. Sequencing used immunoSEQ multiplex PCR; TCRdb keeps in-frame clones, though not all of them. The data show hundreds of thousands of clones, around 87% seen once. These same data were also listed under a study on human thymus T cells.

The V and J genes are TRBV7-8 and TRBJ1-3; D gene uncertain. Specimen: thymocytes. The TCR was taken from a boy less than two years old with a congenital heart defect. The CDR3 nucleotides are TGTGCCAGCAGCCACCTGCGCGGAAACACCATATATTTT. Its protein is CASSHLRGNTIYF. Based on the CDR3 plus reference TRBV7-8 and TRBJ1-3, the full variable domain is GAGVSQSPRYKVAKRGQDVALRCDPISGHVSLFWYQQALGQGPEFLTYFQNEAQLDKSGLPSDRFFAERPEGSVSTLKIQRTQQEDSAVYLCASSHLRGNTIYFGEGSWLTVV.